The 12 T cell receptor beta chains reported below all come from one sample, sequenced in a study of blood T cell repertoires in COVID-19. Using immunoSEQ multiplex PCR, the repertoire was profiled, and TCRdb retains in-frame clones only, with some absent. The data contain about 110,000 clones, roughly 84% of them seen just once; the ten biggest clones take up roughly 4.3%. The sample was peripheral blood. The receptor set was obtained from a human donor in a cohort sampled during active COVID-19.

The chain employs TRBV7-9 and TRBJ2-5; 12 bases line up with TRBD2. The germline V gene encodes CDR1 SEHNR and CDR2 FQNEAQ (reference sequence). Trimming took 2 bases from V and 2 from J; bases not matched to a gene: 0. This CDR3 is 15 amino acids long. The CDR3 loop reads CASSLTSGRQETQYF. In DNA form, the CDR3 reads TGTGCCAGCAGCTTAACTAGCGGGAGGCAAGAGACCCAGTACTTC. The entire variable domain, with the rest obtained from reference TRBV7-9 and TRBJ2-5, is as follows: DTGVSQNPRHKITKRGQNVTFRCDPISEHNRLYWYRQTLGQGPEFLTYFQNEAQLEKSRLLSDRFSAERPKGSFSTLEIQRTEQGDSAMYLCASSLTSGRQETQYFGPGTRLLVL.

This clone was observed a handful of times. The chain combines TRBV11-2 with TRBJ2-1, with 10 nucleotides matching TRBD2. J gave up 7 bases and V 1 base, and 7 bases lay outside the gene matches. The CDR3 is 16 amino acids. Per the germline V gene, CDR1 is SGHAT and CDR2 is FQNNGV. CDR3 bases: TGTGCCAGCAGCTTAGTTCAGCGGGAGGGCCTGAATGAGCAGTTCTTC. Translation: CASSLVQREGLNEQFF.

This chain links TRBV7-2 with TRBJ2-7, with a tentative D call TRBD2 (6 bases). Germline CDR1 is SGHTA and CDR2 is FQGNSA. V lost 6 bases and J 5 bases, leaving 11 bases between the germline ends. The CDR3 runs to 12 residues. The CDR3 is CASREGFDEQYF. The CDR3 bases are TGTGCCAGCAGGGAGGGCTTCGACGAGCAGTACTTC.

The V gene is TRBV7-9, the J gene TRBJ1-1; D gene unclear. The V gene's germline CDR1 is SEHNR and CDR2 FQNEAQ (reference sequence). The V end was cut by 6 bases, the J end by 4 bases, with 15 bases between. The CDR3 has 14 amino acids. CDR3 loop: CASRYPPGGTEAFF. Written as DNA, the CDR3 is TGTGCCAGCAGATATCCCCCGGGTGGCACTGAAGCTTTCTTT.

The V call is TRBV7-9, the J call TRBJ2-7, with a tentative D call TRBD1 (6 bases). CDR3 length: 16 amino acids. CDR1 is SEHNR and CDR2 is FQNEAQ in the germline V gene (reference sequence). Trimming left V 6 bases short and J 2 bases short, with 20 bases between. This CDR3 reads CASSPGVMLRAYEQYF. In DNA, the CDR3 is TGTGCCAGCAGTCCAGGGGTTATGTTACGAGCCTACGAGCAGTACTTC.

The rearrangement joins TRBV19 to TRBJ1-3; D uncertain. Trimming removed 4 bases from V and 4 bases from J, with 11 bases in between. Per the germline V gene, CDR1 is LNHDA and CDR2 is SQIVND (reference sequence). The CDR3 consists of 14 residues. This CDR3 is CASSTTGAGNTIYF. CDR3 sequence (DNA): TGTGCCAGTAGTACCACCGGTGCAGGAAACACCATATATTTT.

V is TRBV18 and J is TRBJ2-1, with D maybe TRBD2 (5 bases). The V end lost 3 bases, the J end lost 0 bases, and 12 bases lay between the germline ends. The CDR3 sequence is 16 residues long. From germline, CDR1 is KGHSH and CDR2 LQKENI. As DNA, the CDR3 is TGTGCCAGCTCACCGGATGTGGGGAGCTCCTACAATGAGCAGTTCTTC. This translates into CASSPDVGSSYNEQFF. Full variable domain (missing parts from reference TRBV18 and TRBJ2-1): NAGVMQNPRHLVRRRGQEARLRCSPMKGHSHVYWYRQLPEEGLKFMVYLQKENIIDESGMPKERFSAEFPKEGPSILRIQQVVRGDSAAYFCASSPDVGSSYNEQFFGPGTRLTVL.

This clone was detected only a few times. The chain uses TRBV18 and TRBJ1-5; D gene ambiguous. Germline CDR1 is KGHSH and CDR2 is LQKENI. V was shortened by 4 bases and J by 2 bases, with 6 bases between the two germline ends. CDR3 size: 13 residues. The CDR3 spells CASSREGNQPQHF. The CDR3 region has the DNA TGTGCCAGCTCACGGGAGGGCAATCAGCCCCAGCATTTT.

The chain combines TRBV5-1 with TRBJ1-1; 9 nucleotides agree with TRBD1. The V and J ends lost 4 bases and 0 bases, in that order; junction bases with no gene match: 4. The germline V gene has CDR1 SGHRS and CDR2 YFSETQ. The CDR3 is made up of 15 amino acids. The CDR3 loop reads CASSEGTGMNTEAFF. DNA for the CDR3: TGCGCCAGCAGCGAGGGGACAGGGATGAACACTGAAGCTTTCTTT.

The J gene is TRBJ2-7, the V gene TRBV25-1; perhaps TRBD2 as D (5 bases). This CDR3 spans 15 amino acids. V shed 3 bases and J shed 2 bases, with 14 bases lying between them. CDR1 MGHDK and CDR2 SYGVNS come from the germline V gene. The CDR3 loop reads CASSESVATTYEQYF. For the CDR3, the DNA is TGTGCCAGCAGTGAGTCGGTAGCGACTACCTACGAGCAGTACTTC.

The genes are TRBV6-5 and TRBJ1-6, with D uncertain. The CDR3 is 16 residues long. CDR1 MNHEY and CDR2 SVGAGI come from the germline V gene. With 0 bases removed from V and 8 bases from J, the gap between germline ends came to 14 bases. CDR3 bases: TGTGCCAGCAGTTACTCGATTCAAGAGGGCCATTCACCCCTCCACTTT. Its translation: CASSYSIQEGHSPLHF.

The chain has TRBV28 and TRBJ2-7; no definite D call. This CDR3 contains 15 residues. The V gene lost 3 bases and the J gene lost 2 bases, with 14 bases spanning the gap. CDR1 and CDR2 from the germline V gene are MDHEN and SYDVKM. CDR3 sequence: CASSFSVDSAYEQYF. CDR3 coding DNA: TGTGCCAGCAGTTTCTCCGTCGATTCGGCCTACGAGCAGTACTTC.